This TCR beta chain is from a study of low-dose radiotherapy and immunotherapy resistance in tumors (dated by TCRdb to 2022 to 2024). Regarding the research as a whole: Cohort 1 received 0.5 Gy per fraction every 2 weeks, with a prescribed total PTV dose of 6.5 Gy. For Cohort 2, the dose was 1 Gy per fraction given every two weeks, adding up to 13 Gy in total across 26 weeks. Nivolumab was administered intravenously as a 240 mg flat dose every two weeks, and ipilimumab was administered intravenously at 1 mg/kg every six weeks. Every two weeks, patients got intravenous cyclophosphamide at 200 mg/m2, given one day ahead of each radiation and immunotherapy administration. Patients took aspirin 300 mg orally once daily for four cycles, starting on cycle 1 day 1. Randomization of trial participants into treatment groups was not performed. The translational analysis covered eight patients: three from the first dose cohort and the first five from the second dose cohort.

The instrument given in TCRdb is Illumina HiSeq 2500. Superscript III and a set of TRAV- and TRBV-specific primers were used to synthesize first-strand cDNA, so that both TCRalpha and TCRbeta chains were covered. TCRs were amplified for 15 to 20 PCR cycles with Phusion, using a constant-region primer paired with the adapter attached to the V primers. Amplification of the isolated mRNA was done with the MessageAmp II aRNA Amplification Kit, which involved an approximately 15-hour in vitro transcription at 37 degrees C. The Dynabeads mRNA DIRECT Purification Kit was used to isolate the mRNA for TCR sequencing. Indexed Illumina adapters were added in a second Phusion PCR of 25 to 30 cycles, after which AMPure XP beads were used to purify the products. Per the original workflow: Custom Perl scripts pooled TCR sequences encoding the same protein, removed out-of-frame sequences and computed each clonotype's abundance. TCR sequences supported by only a single read were excluded from analysis. Repertoire metrics included Shannon entropy, Gini index, clonality, richness, and frequency of TCRs shared between repertoires. In-frame beta chains were kept once TCRdb had trimmed the public reads at Q25 with fastp and called clones with MiXCR. Each entry is one CDR3 protein sequence, shown with its most common DNA and genes. For this entry, the V and J calls and clone size follow TCRdb and not the study's own pipeline. The sample yields approximately 80,000 distinct CDR3 sequences; over 15% were counted once. The ten largest clones add up to roughly 1.5% of the sample.

This clonotype showed up many times. It has no known antigen specificity. No base qualities exist here, and no much larger clone lies one base off it. V is cut by 0 bases and J by 4 bases, and the space between the germline ends is 14 bases. Reading the germline V gene gives CDR1 SGDLS and CDR2 YYNGEE. The CDR3 goes from the cysteine to the phenylalanine over 15 residues. Here the CDR3 DNA is all that survives: 45 bases in frame from base 1. This specimen's time point label, per the study, means: after trial treatment. The intended sense of this specimen's treatment or condition label: LDRT plus nivolumab, ipilimumab, low-dose cyclophosphamide and aspirin (RACIN trial). Donors were enrolled in RACIN, a single-arm phase I dose-escalation trial in which nivolumab, ipilimumab, aspirin, low-dose cyclophosphamide and low-dose radiotherapy were combined. Eligible patients had advanced, TIL-negative solid tumors.

The receptor comes from a male donor with prostate cancer. This specimen consisted of PBMCs, obtained after low-dose radiotherapy plus immunotherapy. The rearrangement combines TRBV9 with TRBJ2-7, with TRBD2 as a weak D call on 7 bases. The CDR3: CASSVGGGTTYEQYF. The sequence in DNA is TGTGCCAGCAGCGTAGGGGGGGGGACAACGTACGAGCAGTACTTC.